Following are 3 T cell receptor beta chains from one sample sequenced in a study of naive CD8 T cells in extremely preterm neonates. Cord blood came from elective full-term cesareans at about 35-41 weeks without labor or membrane rupture. Generated by immunoSEQ multiplex PCR, the TCRdb table keeps only in-frame clones and is missing some. The sample has about 7,300 clones; 80% to 95% are singletons. The sample comprised naive CD8+ T cells from cord blood. The receptors stem from a newborn in good health.

This clone was seen a handful of times. The chain has TRBV7-8 and TRBJ2-3, with TRBD2 identical over 7 bases. After removal of 7 bases from V and 3 bases from J, the junction contained 10 bases not matched to a gene. The CDR3 consists of 15 residues. In germline, CDR1 is SGHVS, CDR2 FQNEAQ. CDR3 sequence: CASTIRTSGTDTQYF. The CDR3 DNA reads as TGTGCCAGCACGATACGGACTAGTGGTACAGATACGCAGTATTTT.

The chain couples TRBV10-3 to TRBJ2-7; no clear D. CDR1 and CDR2 (germline): ENHRY, SYGVKD. Trimming cost V 3 bases and J 0 bases, with 9 bases left between them. The CDR3 length is 14 residues. CDR3 nucleotide sequence: TGTGCCATCAGTGACGGTCATAGCTCCTACGAGCAGTACTTC. This translates into CAISDGHSSYEQYF.

This chain connects TRBV5-1 to TRBJ1-1, with D possibly being TRBD1 (5 bases). The CDR3 loop spans 13 amino acids. Deletions cut 0 bases from V and 4 bases from J, with 7 bases between. CDR1 and CDR2 from the germline V gene are SGHRS and YFSETQ. The CDR3 protein is CASSLGGGTEAFF. For the CDR3, the DNA is TGCGCCAGCAGCTTGGGGGGGGGCACTGAAGCTTTCTTT.